This T cell receptor (beta chain) stems from a study of long-term antiretroviral therapy in people with HIV. General study findings and limits: Diversity rose after ART but stayed below transplant donor controls.

With regard to this clone: As yet, its antigen is unknown.

Version v3.0 of the immunoSEQ assay ran at survey level. Generated by immunoSEQ multiplex PCR, the TCRdb table keeps only in-frame clones and is missing some. The table has about 28,000 clones, approximately 83% seen once. The CDR3 extends over 15 amino acids. Trimming took off 2 bases at V and 3 bases at J, with 13 bases between the two ends. CDR1 SGDLS and CDR2 YYNGEE come from the germline V gene. The source was unsorted PBMCs, collected 0.8 years before starting antiretroviral therapy. The TCR originated in a man between 18 and 35 years old with HIV. This chain connects TRBV9 to TRBJ2-3, with D possibly TRBD2 on 6 matching bases. The CDR3 sequence is CASSVAGAGTDTQYF. Written as DNA, the CDR3 is TGTGCCAGCAGCGTGGCCGGGGCGGGGACAGATACGCAGTATTTT.